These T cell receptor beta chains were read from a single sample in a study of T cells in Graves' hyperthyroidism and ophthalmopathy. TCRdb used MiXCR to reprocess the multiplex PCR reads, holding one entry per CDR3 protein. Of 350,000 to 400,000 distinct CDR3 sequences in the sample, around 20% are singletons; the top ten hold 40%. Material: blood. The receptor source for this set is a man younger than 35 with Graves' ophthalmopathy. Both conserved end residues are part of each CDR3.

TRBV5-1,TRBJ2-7,CASSQYSEQYF
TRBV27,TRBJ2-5,CASSIDRGWETQYF
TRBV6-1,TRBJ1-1,CASSRRGEDEAFF
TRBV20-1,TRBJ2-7,CSAGGTRGSYEQYF
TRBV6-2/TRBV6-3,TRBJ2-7,CASSYRDRDYEEYF
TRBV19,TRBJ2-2,CASSLLTAPQTGELFF
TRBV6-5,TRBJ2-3,CASSYSEDRVPDTQYF
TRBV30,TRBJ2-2,CAWSVADTGELFF
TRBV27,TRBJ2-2,CASSRLAGGHGGRTGELFF
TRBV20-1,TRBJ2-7,CSAREGPAGTAPAYEQYF
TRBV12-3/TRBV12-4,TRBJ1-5,CASSLTTGDQPQHF
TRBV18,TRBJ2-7,CASSLGLAGLQDEQYF
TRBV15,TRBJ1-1,CATSSENTGVFTEAFF
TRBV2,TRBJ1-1,CASSRGQGARTEAFF
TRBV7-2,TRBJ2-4,CASSFRGGDKGNIQYF
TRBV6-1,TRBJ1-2,CASSPRTLVGYTF
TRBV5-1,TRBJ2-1,CASSLEGGAGPYNEQFF
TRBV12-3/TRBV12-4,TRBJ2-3,CASSPLAGGPDTQYF
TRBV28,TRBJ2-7,CASSSRDRGREFEQYF
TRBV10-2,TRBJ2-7,CASSESAGSAYEQYF
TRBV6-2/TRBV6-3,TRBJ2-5,CASKLAGQETQYF
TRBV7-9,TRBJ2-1,CATTLGSSSYNEQFF
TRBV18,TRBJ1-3,CASSLLGHKGSGNTIYF
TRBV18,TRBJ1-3,CASSLTATSSGNTIYF
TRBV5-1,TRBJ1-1,CASTPGGVHTEAFF
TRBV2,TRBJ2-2,CASSVVKIANTGELFF
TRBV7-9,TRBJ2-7,CASSFPTREQYF
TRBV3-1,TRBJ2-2,CASSPRVDTGELFF
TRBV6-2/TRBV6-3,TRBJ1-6,CASITGGMPGSPLHF
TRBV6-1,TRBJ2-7,CASLWRQGYEQYF